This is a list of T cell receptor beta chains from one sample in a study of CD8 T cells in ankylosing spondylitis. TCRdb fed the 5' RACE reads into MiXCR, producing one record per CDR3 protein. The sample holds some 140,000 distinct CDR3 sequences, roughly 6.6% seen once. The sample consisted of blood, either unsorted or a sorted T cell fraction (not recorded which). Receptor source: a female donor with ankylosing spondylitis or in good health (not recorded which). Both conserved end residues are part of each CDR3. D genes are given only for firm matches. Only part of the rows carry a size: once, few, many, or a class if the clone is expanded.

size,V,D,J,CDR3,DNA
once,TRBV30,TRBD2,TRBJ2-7,CAWGQRLAKTYYEQYF,TGTGCCTGGGGCCAGAGACTAGCCAAGACCTACTACGAGCAGTACTTC
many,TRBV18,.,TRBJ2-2,CASSPQNLNTGELFF,TGTGCCAGCTCACCACAGAATTTGAACACCGGGGAGCTGTTTTTT
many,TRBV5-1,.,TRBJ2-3,CASRLTRLTDTQYF,TGCGCCAGCAGGCTCACCAGGCTCACAGATACGCAGTATTTT
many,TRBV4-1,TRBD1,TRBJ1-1,CASSQPGQGGLTEAFF,TGCGCCAGCAGCCAACCGGGACAGGGGGGTCTCACTGAAGCTTTCTTT
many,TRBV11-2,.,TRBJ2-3,CASSQHAGLNTQYF,TGTGCCAGCAGCCAGCACGCGGGTCTTAATACGCAGTATTTT
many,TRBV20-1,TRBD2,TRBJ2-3,CSGLRGGSTDTQYF,TGCAGTGGTCTGCGGGGGGGTAGCACAGATACGCAGTATTTT
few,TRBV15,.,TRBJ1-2,CATSREGVGLSGYTF,TGTGCCACCAGCAGAGAAGGCGTGGGGCTTAGTGGCTACACCTTC
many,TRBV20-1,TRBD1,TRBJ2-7,CSAVDREDYEQYF,TGCAGTGCTGTGGACAGGGAGGACTACGAGCAGTACTTC
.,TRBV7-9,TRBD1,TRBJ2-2,CASSLSAGGVTGELFF,TGTGCCAGCAGCTTATCGGCAGGGGGCGTTACCGGGGAGCTGTTTTTT
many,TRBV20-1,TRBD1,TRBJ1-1,CSASGAGGRNTEAFF,TGCAGTGCTAGCGGGGCAGGGGGGCGGAACACTGAAGCTTTCTTT
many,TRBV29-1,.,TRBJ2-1,CSARSGFNNEQFF,TGCAGCGCCCGGTCAGGGTTTAACAATGAGCAGTTCTTC
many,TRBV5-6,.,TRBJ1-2,CASSPSGRLYGYTF,TGTGCCAGCAGTCCCAGCGGACGGCTTTATGGCTACACCTTC
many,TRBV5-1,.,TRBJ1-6,CASSLSGDYNSPLHF,TGCGCCAGCAGCTTGTCAGGGGACTATAATTCACCCCTCCACTTT
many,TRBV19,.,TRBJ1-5,CASSIAGQFGANQPQHF,TGTGCCAGTAGTATAGCGGGGCAGTTTGGAGCAAATCAGCCCCAGCATTTT
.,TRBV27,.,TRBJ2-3,CASRDLTDTQYF,TGTGCCAGCAGGGACCTCACAGATACGCAGTATTTT
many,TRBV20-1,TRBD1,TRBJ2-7,CSAPSGQTSYEQYF,TGCAGTGCCCCCTCGGGACAGACCTCCTACGAGCAGTACTTC
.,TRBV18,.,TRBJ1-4,CASSPQSREKLFF,TGTGCCAGCTCACCGCAATCACGAGAAAAACTGTTTTTT
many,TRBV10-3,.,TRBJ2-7,CAIRAGGEQYF,TGTGCCATCAGGGCAGGCGGCGAGCAGTACTTC